Below, 32 T cell receptor beta chains from the same sample are listed, as sequenced in a study of T cells in Graves' hyperthyroidism and ophthalmopathy. The investigators amplified TCR beta CDR3 regions from RNA transcripts. The TCR CDR3 first-round RT-PCR relied on the HTBI primer set. MiXCR, run by TCRdb on the multiplex PCR reads, gives a single entry per CDR3 protein. The data hold approximately 600,000 distinct CDR3 sequences, with about a sixth observed a single time. The source material was blood. The receptor set was obtained from a woman under 40 with Graves' hyperthyroidism.

This clonotype has a handful of counts. J is TRBJ1-1 and V is TRBV6-1, with D possibly matching TRBD1 (6 bases). The germline CDR1 and CDR2 sequences are MNHNS and SASEGT. Trimming left V 5 bases short and J 13 bases short, with 20 bases between. The CDR3 sequence is 13 residues long. The CDR3 DNA reads as TGTGCCAGCAGTAACAGGGCGGAGGACCCCTTTTTCTTT. Translating gives CASSNRAEDPFFF.

For this clonotype: One end of the junction fails to match germline, which may point to a read error. The chain combines TRBV28 with TRBJ2-3; 7 bases line up with TRBD1. Germline loops: CDR1 MDHEN, CDR2 SYDVKM. This CDR3 has 14 amino acids. CDR3 in DNA: TGTGCCAGCAGCCTACAGGGGAGCACAGGTACGCAGTATTTT. It translates to CASSLQGSTGTQYF.

The chain combines TRBV5-1 with TRBJ1-2; 12 bases line up with TRBD1. The CDR3 sequence is 15 residues long. The germline V gene has CDR1 SGHRS and CDR2 YFSETQ. V was pared by 3 bases and J by 6 bases, with 6 bases of the junction left unmatched. Here the CDR3 DNA reads TGCGCCAGCAGCTCGCCGGGACAGGGGGCGCATGGCTACACCTTC. Translating it yields CASSSPGQGAHGYTF. The entire variable domain, with the rest obtained from reference TRBV5-1 and TRBJ1-2, is as follows: KAGVTQTPRYLIKTRGQQVTLSCSPISGHRSVSWYQQTPGQGLQFLFEYFSETQRNKGNFPGRFSGRQFSNSRSEMNVSTLELGDSALYLCASSSPGQGAHGYTFGSGTRLTVV.

The V gene is TRBV9, the J gene TRBJ1-6; D remains ambiguous. Trimming shortened V by 4 bases and J by 7 bases, and 15 bases separated the two germline ends. Germline V gene lookup returns CDR1 SGDLS and CDR2 YYNGEE. This CDR3 has 15 amino acids. CDR3 nucleotides: TGTGCCAGCAGCCCGCAAAACAGATTGAATTCACCCCTCCACTTT. This sequence encodes CASSPQNRLNSPLHF.

In this sample, this clonotype turned up many times. The CDR3 nucleotides read TGTGCCAGCAGCTTAGGAGGGGTTGAGCAGTACTTC. This gives the protein CASSLGGVEQYF. The chain joins TRBV11-2 to TRBJ2-7; tentatively, D is TRBD1 or TRBD2 (5 bases each). The CDR3 has 12 amino acids. Trimming stripped 1 base from V and 7 bases from J, with 8 bases between. Looked up from germline, CDR1 is SGHAT and CDR2 is FQNNGV.

This clonotype has at least ten counts. The gene calls are TRBV13 and TRBJ1-4, with 9 bases aligning to TRBD1. Germline V CDR1 and CDR2: PRHDT, FYEKMQ (reference sequence). J lost 8 bases, V lost 4 bases, and 8 bases had no gene match. The CDR3 loop spans 15 amino acids. The CDR3 DNA sequence: TGTGCCAGCAGCTCGTCCCGGGACAGGGTCGAAAAACTGTTTTTT. Translating gives CASSSSRDRVEKLFF.

The gene calls are TRBV10-3 and TRBJ2-1; TRBD2 agrees at 14 bases. V lost 9 bases and J lost 5; bases outside the gene matches: 6. This CDR3 has 15 residues. Germline assignment: CDR1 ENHRY and CDR2 SYGVKD. The DNA of the CDR3 is TGTGCCATTCGAGGGACTAGCGGGAGCAACAATGAGCAGTTCTTC. It encodes CAIRGTSGSNNEQFF.

On this clonotype: One base away lies a much larger clone, so this may be a sequencing read error. This chain connects TRBV27 to TRBJ2-2; D possibly corresponds to TRBD2 (6 bases). Germline V gene data show CDR1 as MNHEY and CDR2 as SMNVEV (reference sequence). This CDR3 region has 13 residues. CDR3 in amino acids: CASSFQGPGGLFF. In DNA form, the CDR3 reads TGTGCCAGCAGTTTCCAGGGTCCCGGGGGGCTGTTTTTT.

The chain joins TRBV20-1 to TRBJ2-1; D may match TRBD1 or TRBD2 (6 bases each). Trimming stripped 3 bases from V and 10 bases from J, with 19 bases between. The CDR3 extends over 14 amino acids. Germline CDR1 and CDR2: DFQATT and SNEGSKA (reference sequence). The CDR3 DNA follows: TGCAGTGCTAGTGGGATACTAGGGGGGAAAGAGCAGTTCTTC. Protein product: CSASGILGGKEQFF.

This clonotype was found once. One base away lies a much larger clone, so this may be a sequencing read error. The genes are TRBV12-3 or TRBV12-4 and TRBJ1-6, with 7 bases lining up with TRBD1. V gave up 0 bases and J gave up 4 bases; unmatched junction bases: 3. The CDR3 extends over 16 amino acids. CDR3: CASSLAGTEYNSPLHF. CDR3 in DNA: TGTGCCAGCAGTTTAGCCGGGACAGAGTATAATTCACCCCTCCACTTT.

The sample holds many counts of this clonotype. The CDR3 reads CSAGGLGSADTQYF. The DNA for the CDR3 is TGCTCAGCGGGAGGGCTTGGTTCCGCAGATACGCAGTATTTT. The genes are TRBV20-1 and TRBJ2-3; 10 nucleotides line up with TRBD2. Looked up from germline, CDR1 is DFQATT and CDR2 is SNEGSKA (reference sequence). The CDR3 loop spans 14 amino acids.

This CDR3 reads CSARVGAKQFF. The CDR3 DNA sequence: TGCAGTGCTAGAGTGGGGGCGAAGCAGTTCTTC. This chain links TRBV20-1 with TRBJ2-1, with a tentative D call TRBD1 (6 bases). The V and J ends lost 1 base and 11 bases respectively, with 9 bases between them. Germline values: CDR1 DFQATT, CDR2 SNEGSKA (reference sequence). CDR3 size: 11 residues.

J is TRBJ2-1 and V is TRBV19, with 7 bases fitting TRBD1. V shed 2 bases, J shed 7 bases, and the junction held 2 bases outside the gene matches. This CDR3 has 13 residues. Germline loops: CDR1 LNHDA, CDR2 SQIVND (reference sequence). CDR3 coding DNA: TGTGCCAGTAGTATACAGGGACAGAATGAGCAGTTCTTC. Translated: CASSIQGQNEQFF.

The J gene is TRBJ2-5, the V gene TRBV28; 8 nucleotides line up with TRBD1. The length of the CDR3 is 15 residues. CDR1 MDHEN and CDR2 SYDVKM come from the germline V gene. V shed 5 bases, J shed 2 bases, and the junction held 7 bases outside the gene matches. CDR3 loop: CASSTGQGTQETQYF. DNA of the CDR3: TGTGCCAGCAGTACTGGACAGGGCACTCAAGAGACCCAGTACTTC.

At least ten counts were recorded for this clonotype. The chain links TRBV5-1 to TRBJ1-1; TRBD1 is a possible D gene (5 bases). The CDR3 totals 14 residues. Trimming removed 6 bases at V and 2 bases at J, with 14 bases between. Germline CDR1 SGHRS, CDR2 YFSETQ. CDR3 residues: CASTWRDLNTEAFF. The CDR3 bases are TGCGCCAGCACCTGGCGGGACCTTAACACTGAAGCTTTCTTT.

This clonotype was found a few times. This chain links TRBV7-2 with TRBJ2-6; D ambiguous. The CDR3 is 15 amino acids. Trimming cost V 3 bases and J 4 bases, with 10 bases left between them. The germline V gene encodes CDR1 SGHTA and CDR2 FQGNSA. CDR3 DNA sequence: TGTGCCAGCAGCTTTCGGAGAGACGGGGCCAACGTCCTGACTTTC. Its protein product is CASSFRRDGANVLTF.

Remarks on this clonotype: Given a much more abundant clone one base away, this may be a read error. J is TRBJ2-7 and V is TRBV28; the D call may be TRBD1 or TRBD2 (5 bases each). This CDR3 spans 14 amino acids. The V and J ends lost 6 bases and 0 bases respectively, with 12 bases between them. The V gene's germline CDR1 is MDHEN and CDR2 SYDVKM. This CDR3 is CASRPEGSSYEQYF. Here the CDR3 DNA reads TGTGCCAGCAGACCCGAGGGGTCCTCCTACGAGCAGTACTTC.

This clonotype has a count of ten or more. V usage is TRBV28 and J usage is TRBJ2-7, with 10 bases that match TRBD1. Germline V gene lookup returns CDR1 MDHEN and CDR2 SYDVKM. This CDR3 is built from 14 residues. V shed 7 bases and J 4 bases; nucleotides not matched to a gene: 7. CDR3 residues: CASTGTGESYEQYF. CDR3 DNA sequence: TGTGCCAGCACCGGGACAGGGGAATCATACGAGCAGTACTTC.

This chain uses TRBV11-3 with TRBJ1-3; D is uncertain. The germline V gene encodes CDR1 SGHNT and CDR2 YENEEA. CDR3 length equals 14 residues. V lost 4 bases, J lost 4 bases, and 11 bases lay in between. The CDR3 DNA follows: TGTGCCAGCAGCTCGTACATCGAGGGAAACACCATATATTTT. Residues: CASSSYIEGNTIYF.

In this sample, this clonotype turned up a few times. The chain has TRBV28 and TRBJ1-5, with 7 bases fitting TRBD1. The germline gives CDR1 MDHEN, CDR2 SYDVKM. V gave up 4 bases and J gave up 5 bases; unmatched junction bases: 11. The CDR3 is made up of 16 amino acids. As DNA, the CDR3 is TGTGCCAGCAGTTCCCCCGGACAGGTTAAAGATCAGCCCCAGCATTTT. Its translation: CASSSPGQVKDQPQHF.

This clonotype was recorded many times. The rearrangement uses TRBV5-1 and TRBJ2-2; no clear D gene. This CDR3 has 16 amino acids. Germline V gene lookup returns CDR1 SGHRS and CDR2 YFSETQ. Trimming took off 2 bases at V and 0 bases at J, with 11 bases between the two ends. CDR3: CASSFQANANTGELFF. CDR3 sequence (DNA): TGCGCCAGCAGCTTCCAGGCGAACGCGAACACCGGGGAGCTGTTTTTT.

A few counts support this clonotype. This rearrangement joins TRBV5-1 to TRBJ2-5, with 8 bases lining up with TRBD1. V lost 3 bases, J lost 0 bases, and 7 bases stayed unmatched. The CDR3 runs to 16 residues. CDR1 is SGHRS and CDR2 is YFSETQ in the germline V gene. CDR3 residues: CASSSGQGLYQETQYF. The CDR3 nucleotides read TGCGCCAGCAGCTCCGGACAGGGTTTGTACCAAGAGACCCAGTACTTC.

This chain links TRBV19 with TRBJ2-1; TRBD2 aligns across 13 bases. Germline CDR1 LNHDA, CDR2 SQIVND (reference sequence). This CDR3 is built from 13 residues. J lost 7 bases, V lost 9 bases, and 3 bases had no gene match. The CDR3: CASGTSGDNEQFF. The DNA for the CDR3 is TGTGCCAGCGGGACTAGCGGGGATAATGAGCAGTTCTTC.

The J gene is TRBJ1-1, the V gene TRBV7-8; possible D gene TRBD1, 5 bases. Trimming pared 2 bases from V and 5 bases from J, leaving 15 bases between. The CDR3 contains 15 residues. The germline V gene encodes CDR1 SGHVS and CDR2 FQNEAQ. The CDR3 here is CASSLQGTGLTEAFF. CDR3 sequence (DNA): TGTGCCAGCAGCTTACAGGGTACGGGATTGACTGAAGCTTTCTTT.

This clonotype was seen repeatedly, ten times or more. This sequence joins TRBV7-2 and TRBJ1-4; D ambiguous. The germline CDR1 and CDR2 sequences are SGHTA and FQGNSA. The CDR3 spans 15 residues. With 2 bases removed from V and 0 bases from J, the gap between germline ends came to 7 bases. CDR3 protein: CASSLHVATNEKLFF. The DNA for the CDR3 is TGTGCCAGCAGCTTACATGTTGCAACTAATGAAAAACTGTTTTTT.

This clonotype occurred a few times. V and J are TRBV9 and TRBJ2-1, with 11 positions matching TRBD1. The trim removed 4 bases at V and 5 bases at J, leaving 5 bases unmatched. Germline lookup yields CDR1 SGDLS and CDR2 YYNGEE. This CDR3 is 15 amino acids long. Here the CDR3 DNA reads TGTGCCAGCAGCACACGGACAGGGGGCAACAATGAGCAGTTCTTC. Translating it yields CASSTRTGGNNEQFF. Variable domain in full (rest from reference TRBV9 and TRBJ2-1): DSGVTQTPKHLITATGQRVTLRCSPRSGDLSVYWYQQSLDQGLQFLIQYYNGEERAKGNILERFSAQQFPDLHSELNLSSLELGDSALYFCASSTRTGGNNEQFFGPGTRLTVL.

This clonotype was detected only a few times. The rearrangement uses TRBV4-2 and TRBJ2-1; 8 nucleotides align to TRBD2. Per germline, CDR1 LGHNA and CDR2 YNFKEQ. Trimming took 4 bases from V and 5 from J; bases not matched to a gene: 13. CDR3 size: 17 residues. CDR3 DNA sequence: TGTGCCAGCAGCCTTTTAAGGGGTGCGGGAGGCAACAATGAGCAGTTCTTC. This sequence encodes CASSLLRGAGGNNEQFF.

This chain joins TRBV7-2 and TRBJ2-1, with 10 bases fitting TRBD1. V dropped 5 bases and J dropped 8; count of bases not matched to a gene: 9. Germline loops: CDR1 SGHTA, CDR2 FQGNSA. The CDR3 totals 15 residues. CDR3 bases: TGTGCCAGCAGCCTAGGGGACAGGGGATTAGATGAGCAGTTCTTC. This codes for CASSLGDRGLDEQFF.

V and J are TRBV29-1 and TRBJ2-7, with 13 bases identical to TRBD2. The CDR3 is 15 residues long. CDR1 is SQVTM, CDR2 ANQGSEA, per germline. V was clipped by 4 bases and J by 6 bases; unmatched bases: 9. This CDR3 is CSVGGGGLAGLEQYF. CDR3 sequence (DNA): TGCAGCGTTGGGGGCGGGGGACTAGCGGGACTCGAGCAGTACTTC.

This clonotype was counted a few times. The J gene is TRBJ2-1, the V gene TRBV4-3; possible D gene TRBD1, 6 bases. The CDR3 contains 15 residues. Germline-derived CDR1 and CDR2 are LGHNA and YSLEER. V was cut by 0 bases and J by 4 bases, with 10 bases left in between. The CDR3 DNA follows: TGCGCCAGCAGCCAAGAACCCCAGGGGTACAATGAGCAGTTCTTC. Encoded protein: CASSQEPQGYNEQFF.

This clonotype was counted at least ten times. The chain joins TRBV2 to TRBJ2-3, with TRBD2 matching over 11 bases. CDR1 SNHLY and CDR2 FYNNEI come from the germline V gene. The CDR3 has 18 residues. The V gene end was trimmed by 7 bases and the J gene end by 0 bases; junction bases not matched to a gene: 12. Here the CDR3 reads CASMATSGGLPSTDTQYF. The DNA for the CDR3 is TGTGCCAGCATGGCTACTAGCGGGGGCCTACCAAGCACAGATACGCAGTATTTT.

The chain uses TRBV19 and TRBJ2-1; 9 nucleotides align to TRBD1. With V trimmed by 2 bases and J by 8 bases, 13 bases remained unmatched. CDR3 length: 17 amino acids. Per germline, CDR1 LNHDA and CDR2 SQIVND (reference sequence). The CDR3 DNA follows: TGTGCCAGTAGTATACTCGGTAGCCGGGACAGGGTCCATGAGCAGTTCTTC. Its protein product is CASSILGSRDRVHEQFF.